This T cell receptor beta chain originates from a study of blood T cells in healthy people across ages. PCR was performed a second time for about 6 to 12 cycles using a sample-barcoded 5' primer and a J-beta primer mix. A template-switch adaptor containing 12 random nucleotides labeled each cDNA molecule. From the 5' RACE reads, TCRdb called clonotypes with MiXCR, one entry per CDR3 protein. The sample lists roughly 1.7 million distinct CDR3 sequences, about 31% occurring once. Study-wide results and limits: A roughly linear fall in TCR beta diversity per million T cells was seen with increasing age.

With regard to this clonotype: The antigen is undetermined.

This CDR3 spans 16 amino acids. Germline V CDR1 and CDR2: MNHEY, SMNVEV (reference sequence). Unmatched junction bases numbered 10, after V lost 2 bases and J lost 7 bases. The TCR originated in a woman aged 25 to 45 in good health. Sequencing was performed on blood. The chain joins TRBV27 to TRBJ2-7, with 11 bases matching TRBD2. The CDR3 region has the DNA TGTGCCAGCAGTTTAGCCGGGACTAGCGGCCCGCGGGAGCAGTACTTC. It specifies CASSLAGTSGPREQYF.